The 6 T cell receptor beta chains below were found in one sample sequenced in a study of cytomegalovirus exposure and HLA in healthy donors. PCR involved 60 Vbeta and 13 Jbeta primers. Sequencing was performed with immunoSEQ multiplex PCR; in TCRdb, only in-frame clones are kept and a portion is missing. The profile shows fewer than 85,000 clones, about three quarters of them singletons. Sequences were obtained from PBMCs. The receptor set was obtained from a male donor in good health and CMV-seropositive.

The gene calls are TRBV6-1 and TRBJ2-1; 7 nucleotides line up with TRBD1. CDR1 is MNHNS and CDR2 is SASEGT in the germline V gene. CDR3 size: 14 residues. V lost 3 bases, J lost 8 bases, and 7 bases stayed unmatched. The CDR3 nucleotides are TGTGCCAGCAGTGAGAGGGGGCTGAGCGATGAGCAGTTCTTC. This translates into CASSERGLSDEQFF.

V usage is TRBV18 and J usage is TRBJ2-7, with D possibly TRBD2 on 7 matching bases. Germline CDR1 reads KGHSH; CDR2 reads LQKENI. The CDR3 is 16 residues long. Trimming removed 3 bases from V and 2 bases from J, with 17 bases in between. CDR3 DNA: TGTGCCAGCTCACCGACTACTCAGGGGAGGGCCTACGAGCAGTACTTC. Its protein product is CASSPTTQGRAYEQYF.

The chain carries TRBV29-1 and TRBJ2-6; D is unresolved. The CDR3 contains 13 residues. The V gene's germline CDR1 is SQVTM and CDR2 ANQGSEA. V was pared by 2 bases and J by 1 base, with 3 bases between. CDR3 nucleotide sequence: TGCAGCGTTGAAACTTCTGGGGCCAACGTCCTGACTTTC. As protein: CSVETSGANVLTF.

This clone was recorded only once. The chain joins TRBV7-9 to TRBJ2-7; 12 bases map to TRBD2. Losses at the gene ends were 2 bases for V and 5 bases for J; bases not matched to a gene: 1. This CDR3 is 14 amino acids long. The germline V gene has CDR1 SEHNR and CDR2 FQNEAQ (reference sequence). CDR3 sequence reads: CASSLPSGGDEQYF. The DNA of the CDR3 is TGTGCCAGCAGCTTACCTAGCGGGGGGGACGAGCAGTACTTC.

The chain links TRBV29-1 to TRBJ2-6; 8 nucleotides agree with TRBD1. The CDR3 spans 18 residues. Looked up from germline, CDR1 is SQVTM and CDR2 is ANQGSEA. With V trimmed by 5 bases and J by 0 bases, 12 bases remained unmatched. The CDR3 DNA is TGCAGCGTTTCCGGGACAGGTTTTCCTTTCTCTGGGGCCAACGTCCTGACTTTC. This sequence encodes CSVSGTGFPFSGANVLTF. Looking up the rest from reference TRBV29-1 and TRBJ2-6 gives the full variable domain: SAVISQKPSRDICQRGTSLTIQCQVDSQVTMMFWYRQQPGQSLTLIATANQGSEATYESGFVIDKFPISRPNLTFSTLTVSNMSPEDSSIYLCSVSGTGFPFSGANVLTFGAGSRLTVL.

The gene calls are TRBV7-9 and TRBJ2-3; 15 nucleotides line up with TRBD2. This CDR3 comprises 19 residues. Germline V gene data show CDR1 as SEHNR and CDR2 as FQNEAQ (reference sequence). V lost 1 base to trimming and J lost 2 bases; unmatched junction nucleotides: 7. The DNA for the CDR3 is TGTGCCAGCAGCTTAGGGGGGGGACTAGCGGGAGGAACCACAGATACGCAGTATTTT. As protein: CASSLGGGLAGGTTDTQYF.